This T cell receptor beta chain was sequenced for a study of cytomegalovirus exposure and HLA in healthy donors. Study results and caveats: Presence/absence analyses took donor sequencing depth as roughly uniform. The Asian-associated ancestry cluster reportedly had fewer N-insertions than the approximately 670-donor mean in a later analysis. There were some public TCRs occurring in many donors, but most TCR sequences were rare.

Per germline, CDR1 LNHDA and CDR2 SQIVND (reference sequence). V was cut by 3 bases and J by 9 bases, with 24 bases left in between. The CDR3 has 16 amino acids. The PCR had 60 Vbeta and 13 Jbeta primers. The method was immunoSEQ multiplex PCR; TCRdb's version includes in-frame clones alone and lacks a portion of them. The table records 210,000 or so clones, roughly 81% of them present only once. As to this clone: Its antigen is as yet unknown.

The TCR comes from a woman in her twenties or thirties in good health and CMV-seropositive. This chain links TRBV19 with TRBJ2-7, with a weak D call TRBD1 (6 bases). The sequencing input was PBMCs. The CDR3 reads CASSIEWPTGHGGQYF. CDR3 sequence (DNA): TGTGCCAGTAGTATTGAGTGGCCGACGGGACACGGAGGGCAGTACTTC. The complete variable domain, with remaining parts taken from reference TRBV19 and TRBJ2-7, reads DGGITQSPKYLFRKEGQNVTLSCEQNLNHDAMYWYRQDPGQGLRLIYYSQIVNDFQKGDIAEGYSVSREKKESFPLTVTSAQKNPTAFYLCASSIEWPTGHGGQYFGPGTRLTVT.